One and the same sample provided the 30 T cell receptor beta chains below, sequenced in a study of OX40 agonist ivuxolimab in advanced cancers. Here immunoSEQ multiplex PCR was the method, and the copy in TCRdb shows in-frame clones only, minus some. The sample includes tens of thousands of clones, about 93% seen only once; the top ten take about 20%. The sample here was CD4+ or CD8+ T cells sorted from blood, taken in a trial of the OX40 agonist ivuxolimab. These receptors were collected from an adult with an advanced solid tumor such as melanoma, head and neck, liver or kidney cancer.

This chain joins TRBV19 and TRBJ2-3, with TRBD2 matching 10 bases. The CDR3 is 15 residues long. V lost 5 bases to trimming and J lost 3 bases; unmatched junction nucleotides: 5. Germline CDR1 and CDR2: LNHDA and SQIVND (reference sequence). Written as DNA, the CDR3 is TGTGCCAGTAGTTCCGGACTAGCGGCAACAGATACGCAGTATTTT. It specifies CASSSGLAATDTQYF. Full variable domain (missing parts from reference TRBV19 and TRBJ2-3): DGGITQSPKYLFRKEGQNVTLSCEQNLNHDAMYWYRQDPGQGLRLIYYSQIVNDFQKGDIAEGYSVSREKKESFPLTVTSAQKNPTAFYLCASSSGLAATDTQYFGPGTRLTVL.

The gene calls are TRBV6-5 and TRBJ2-3; 10 positions match TRBD2. The CDR3 is 14 amino acids. V lost 2 bases to trimming and J lost 4 bases; unmatched junction nucleotides: 0. Germline CDR1 reads MNHEY; CDR2 reads SVGAGI. The CDR3 here is CASSYGTSADTQYF. The CDR3 DNA is TGTGCCAGCAGTTACGGGACTAGCGCAGATACGCAGTATTTT.

This chain joins TRBV4-3 and TRBJ2-3; possible D gene TRBD2, 5 bases. This CDR3 has 14 residues. CDR1 is LGHNA, CDR2 YSLEER, per germline. Trimming stripped 8 bases from V and 4 bases from J, with 16 bases between. The CDR3 sequence is CASGPGIVSDTQYF. In DNA, the CDR3 is TGCGCCAGCGGGCCGGGGATAGTATCAGATACGCAGTATTTT.

V usage is TRBV11-2 and J usage is TRBJ2-6; either TRBD1 or TRBD2 may supply D (8 bases each). From germline, CDR1 is SGHAT and CDR2 FQNNGV. The CDR3 is made up of 19 amino acids. Trimming took off 1 base at V and 3 bases at J, with 19 bases between the two ends. CDR3 residues: CASSLAGGTGVFGANVLTF. CDR3 bases: TGTGCCAGCAGCTTAGCGGGGGGGACAGGTGTCTTTGGGGCCAACGTCCTGACTTTC.

DNA of the CDR3: TGCGCCAGCAGCTTTTCCGACTGGACCGCCTCAGATACGCAGTATTTT. This sequence encodes CASSFSDWTASDTQYF. V usage is TRBV5-1 and J usage is TRBJ2-3; D gene unclear. Germline loops: CDR1 SGHRS, CDR2 YFSETQ. The CDR3 is made up of 16 amino acids. V shed 2 bases and J shed 4 bases, with 17 bases lying between them. Looking up the rest from reference TRBV5-1 and TRBJ2-3 gives the full variable domain: KAGVTQTPRYLIKTRGQQVTLSCSPISGHRSVSWYQQTPGQGLQFLFEYFSETQRNKGNFPGRFSGRQFSNSRSEMNVSTLELGDSALYLCASSFSDWTASDTQYFGPGTRLTVL.

The V gene is TRBV9, the J gene TRBJ2-4; 16 bases match TRBD2. The CDR3 spans 16 residues. The germline V gene encodes CDR1 SGDLS and CDR2 YYNGEE. V gave up 4 bases and J gave up 9 bases; unmatched junction bases: 7. The CDR3 nucleotides are TGTGCCAGCAGCACCGGGACTAGCGGGGGGGCGGTCATTCAGTACTTC. Translation: CASSTGTSGGAVIQYF.

V and J are TRBV7-2 and TRBJ1-5; D call uncertain. The germline V gene has CDR1 SGHTA and CDR2 FQGNSA. V was clipped by 1 base and J by 5 bases, with 12 bases between them. The CDR3 contains 15 residues. The CDR3 nucleotides read TGTGCCAGCAGCTTAGTGTCCGGGGAATATCAGCCCCAGCATTTT. Encoded protein: CASSLVSGEYQPQHF.

The chain is built from TRBV4-3 and TRBJ2-1, with TRBD2 identical over 9 bases. Germline trimming cut 5 bases from V and 8 bases from J; bases unmatched to any gene: 7. The CDR3 runs 14 residues. In germline, CDR1 is LGHNA, CDR2 YSLEER. CDR3: CASSRGLAAHEQFF. The CDR3 coding sequence is TGCGCCAGCAGCAGGGGACTAGCCGCCCATGAGCAGTTCTTC.

The rearrangement uses TRBV6-5 and TRBJ1-1, with unresolved D. The CDR3 loop spans 12 amino acids. Between the trimmed V and J ends, which lost 2 bases and 8 bases, there was a span of 9 bases. Germline V lookup: CDR1 MNHEY, CDR2 SVGAGI. The CDR3 region has the DNA TGTGCCAGCAGTTACCCACAGCGGGAAGCTTTCTTT. Protein sequence: CASSYPQREAFF.

The chain joins TRBV4-1 to TRBJ2-7; D is unclear. V was pared by 1 base and J by 1 base, with 5 bases between. CDR3 length: 13 amino acids. Germline assignment: CDR1 MGHRA and CDR2 YSYEKL. CDR3 nucleotides: TGCGCCAGCAGCCAAGTGGAATCCTACGAGCAGTACTTC. Amino acid sequence: CASSQVESYEQYF.

This chain joins TRBV19 and TRBJ2-1, with 7 bases identical to TRBD1. V shed 6 bases and J 4 bases; nucleotides not matched to a gene: 9. Germline V lookup: CDR1 LNHDA, CDR2 SQIVND (reference sequence). There are 15 residues in the CDR3. The CDR3 reads CASSPTGIRYNEQFF. DNA of the CDR3: TGTGCCAGTAGCCCGACAGGGATTAGATACAATGAGCAGTTCTTC.

The chain recombines TRBV25-1 with TRBJ1-2, with D possibly TRBD1 on 6 matching bases. Looked up from germline, CDR1 is MGHDK and CDR2 is SYGVNS. The CDR3 runs to 16 residues. The V end was cut by 4 bases, the J end by 1 base, with 16 bases between. The CDR3 loop reads CASSAVYRDYNYGYTF. The DNA of the CDR3 is TGTGCCAGCAGTGCCGTATACAGGGACTATAACTATGGCTACACCTTC.

The chain couples TRBV6-1 to TRBJ1-4; weak D call: TRBD1 (5 bases). This CDR3 contains 13 residues. V was shortened by 11 bases and J by 1 base, with 11 bases between the two germline ends. CDR1 MNHNS and CDR2 SASEGT come from the germline V gene. The CDR3 coding sequence is TGTGCCGGGAAGGGGAGAACTAATGAAAAACTGTTTTTT. It encodes CAGKGRTNEKLFF.

Only one count was recorded for this clone. The chain recombines TRBV15 with TRBJ1-4, with TRBD1 matching over 7 bases. CDR1 and CDR2 from the germline V gene are LNHNV and YYDKDF (reference sequence). Trimming removed 0 bases from V and 4 bases from J; junction bases left unmatched: 5. The CDR3 contains 16 residues. DNA for the CDR3: TGTGCCACCAGCAGAGATTCGGCAGGGGGTAATGAAAAACTGTTTTTT. Protein sequence: CATSRDSAGGNEKLFF. Full variable domain (rest looked up from reference TRBV15 and TRBJ1-4): DAMVIQNPRYQVTQFGKPVTLSCSQTLNHNVMYWYQQKSSQAPKLLFHYYDKDFNNEADTPDNFQSRRPNTSFCFLDIRSPGLGDTAMYLCATSRDSAGGNEKLFFGSGTQLSVL.

J is TRBJ1-1 and V is TRBV2; D possibly corresponds to TRBD1 (5 bases). V shed 5 bases and J shed 0 bases, with 16 bases lying between them. Germline lookup yields CDR1 SNHLY and CDR2 FYNNEI. This CDR3 has 16 amino acids. CDR3 nucleotide sequence: TGTGCCAGCAGTCTCGAGGAGGGACGATTGAACACTGAAGCTTTCTTT. Protein product: CASSLEEGRLNTEAFF.

The chain combines TRBV13 with TRBJ2-7, with 13 positions matching TRBD2. The CDR3 length is 18 residues. In germline, CDR1 is PRHDT, CDR2 FYEKMQ (reference sequence). The V segment lost 4 bases and the J segment 2 bases; nucleotides outside the gene matches: 11. The CDR3, as DNA: TGTGCCAGCAGCTCCCGGACTAGCGGGGGCCGTGAGGCCTACGAGCAGTACTTC. This encodes CASSSRTSGGREAYEQYF.

Notes on this clone: The sample has other DNA sequences that encode this CDR3 too. This chain connects TRBV29-1 to TRBJ2-3, with D unclear. Germline CDR1 SQVTM, CDR2 ANQGSEA. The CDR3 consists of 17 residues. Trimming shortened V by 4 bases and J by 0 bases, and 20 bases separated the two germline ends. The CDR3 protein is CSVVFPHGPVSTDTQYF. The CDR3 region has the DNA TGCAGCGTTGTGTTCCCACATGGCCCGGTGAGCACAGATACGCAGTATTTT.

The V gene is TRBV9, the J gene TRBJ1-1, with TRBD1 as a possible D gene (5 bases). The germline V gene encodes CDR1 SGDLS and CDR2 YYNGEE. CDR3 length equals 15 residues. The germline V and J ends were trimmed by 4 bases and 0 bases, with 13 bases remaining between them. The CDR3 DNA reads as TGTGCCAGCAGCATGTTTGGGGCCGTGAACACTGAAGCTTTCTTT. It translates to CASSMFGAVNTEAFF.

This chain joins TRBV5-4 and TRBJ2-2; TRBD2 matches 8 bases. This CDR3 has 16 amino acids. Germline assignment: CDR1 SGHNT and CDR2 YYREEE (reference sequence). After removal of 4 bases from V and 1 base from J, the junction contained 6 bases not matched to a gene. DNA of the CDR3: TGTGCCAGCAGCCCGGGGCTAGCGGGGAACACCGGGGAGCTGTTTTTT. It encodes CASSPGLAGNTGELFF. Combining the CDR3 with reference TRBV5-4 and TRBJ2-2 gives the whole variable domain ETGVTQSPTHLIKTRGQQVTLRCSSQSGHNTVSWYQQALGQGPQFIFQYYREEENGRGNFPPRFSGLQFPNYSSELNVNALELDDSALYLCASSPGLAGNTGELFFGEGSRLTVL.

This clone has just a few counts. This chain joins TRBV9 and TRBJ1-1; 7 positions match TRBD1. The CDR3 extends over 14 amino acids. V was pared by 0 bases and J by 5 bases, with 4 bases of the junction left unmatched. The V gene's germline CDR1 is SGDLS and CDR2 YYNGEE. CDR3 sequence: CASSVVTGWTEAFF. The CDR3 DNA reads as TGTGCCAGCAGCGTAGTGACAGGGTGGACTGAAGCTTTCTTT.

This clone was seen more than once but under ten times. The J gene is TRBJ2-1, the V gene TRBV7-9; possible D gene TRBD2, 5 bases. The ends were cut back, 3 bases at V and 4 bases at J, with 13 bases in the middle. The germline CDR1 and CDR2 sequences are SEHNR and FQNEAQ (reference sequence). This CDR3 is 15 amino acids long. CDR3 coding DNA: TGTGCCAGCAGCTTTGGACCGGGGAAGTACAATGAGCAGTTCTTC. Residues: CASSFGPGKYNEQFF. Drawing the rest from reference TRBV7-9 and TRBJ2-1, the complete variable domain is DTGVSQNPRHKITKRGQNVTFRCDPISEHNRLYWYRQTLGQGPEFLTYFQNEAQLEKSRLLSDRFSAERPKGSFSTLEIQRTEQGDSAMYLCASSFGPGKYNEQFFGPGTRLTVL.

V and J are TRBV27 and TRBJ2-1, with D unclear. Germline V gene lookup returns CDR1 MNHEY and CDR2 SMNVEV (reference sequence). The CDR3 consists of 13 residues. V lost 7 bases to trimming and J lost 2 bases, with 9 bases between them. CDR3 loop: CASTALTYNEQFF. DNA for the CDR3: TGTGCCAGCACGGCCCTAACCTACAATGAGCAGTTCTTC.

V usage is TRBV19 and J usage is TRBJ1-2; TRBD1 might be the D (5 bases). The length of the CDR3 is 13 residues. Trimming took off 7 bases at V and 6 bases at J, with 15 bases between the two ends. Germline loops: CDR1 LNHDA, CDR2 SQIVND (reference sequence). The CDR3 loop is CASNPGNIDGYTF. For the CDR3, the DNA is TGTGCCAGTAATCCAGGGAATATCGATGGCTACACCTTC.

The J gene is TRBJ2-3, the V gene TRBV10-3, with TRBD2 matching 11 bases. There are 14 residues in the CDR3. V shed 6 bases and J 2 bases; nucleotides not matched to a gene: 1. Germline CDR1 is ENHRY and CDR2 is SYGVKD. The DNA for the CDR3 is TGTGCCATCAGACTAGCGGGGGACACAGATACGCAGTATTTT. It codes for CAIRLAGDTDTQYF.

The chain uses TRBV4-1 and TRBJ1-4; D gene unclear. The V and J ends lost 0 bases and 8 bases respectively, with 13 bases between them. Germline loops: CDR1 MGHRA, CDR2 YSYEKL. There are 15 residues in the CDR3. DNA for the CDR3: TGCGCCAGCAGCCAAGATTCGGTGATCGGGGAAAAACTGTTTTTT. Protein: CASSQDSVIGEKLFF.

The chain carries TRBV28 and TRBJ2-7; no reliable D call. Deletions cut 3 bases from V and 1 base from J, with 10 bases between. This CDR3 is built from 14 residues. Germline values: CDR1 MDHEN, CDR2 SYDVKM. The CDR3 DNA reads as TGTGCCAGCAGTTTCGGCGGCCGTTCCTACGAGCAGTACTTC. The encoded protein is CASSFGGRSYEQYF. The full variable domain, its missing parts supplied by reference TRBV28 and TRBJ2-7, is DVKVTQSSRYLVKRTGEKVFLECVQDMDHENMFWYRQDPGLGLRLIYFSYDVKMKEKGDIPEGYSVSREKKERFSLILESASTNQTSMYLCASSFGGRSYEQYFGPGTRLTVT.

The rearrangement uses TRBV19 and TRBJ1-1; a weak D match, TRBD1 (5 bases). V was shortened by 7 bases and J by 0 bases, with 9 bases between the two germline ends. Germline V gene lookup returns CDR1 LNHDA and CDR2 SQIVND (reference sequence). This CDR3 comprises 13 residues. The CDR3 region is CASNRGVNTEAFF. CDR3 nucleotides: TGTGCCAGTAATCGGGGGGTGAACACTGAAGCTTTCTTT. Combining the CDR3 with reference TRBV19 and TRBJ1-1 gives the whole variable domain DGGITQSPKYLFRKEGQNVTLSCEQNLNHDAMYWYRQDPGQGLRLIYYSQIVNDFQKGDIAEGYSVSREKKESFPLTVTSAQKNPTAFYLCASNRGVNTEAFFGQGTRLTVV.

The rearrangement uses TRBV14 and TRBJ2-1, with 9 bases fitting TRBD2. This CDR3 is built from 16 residues. Germline V CDR1 and CDR2: SGHDN, FVKESK. Trimming cost V 2 bases and J 5 bases; bases outside gene matches: 7. CDR3 sequence reads: CASSQWREGPHNEQFF. In DNA form, the CDR3 reads TGTGCCAGCAGCCAATGGCGGGAGGGCCCCCACAATGAGCAGTTCTTC.

The chain recombines TRBV7-2 with TRBJ2-1; 10 bases line up with TRBD2. The CDR3 length is 18 residues. Germline V lookup: CDR1 SGHTA, CDR2 FQGNSA. Trimming cost V 5 bases and J 7 bases; bases outside gene matches: 17. The CDR3 DNA follows: TGTGCCAGCAGCCCGATACTAGCGGGACCCCACCGGGGGAATGAGCAGTTCTTC. It translates to CASSPILAGPHRGNEQFF.

This chain connects TRBV7-6 to TRBJ2-2; 12 nucleotides align to TRBD2. This CDR3 spans 15 amino acids. In germline, CDR1 is SGHVS, CDR2 FNYEAQ. J gave up 7 bases and V 5 bases, and 5 bases lay outside the gene matches. The CDR3 coding sequence is TGTGCCAGCAGCCACCGACTAGCGGGAGTCGGGGAGCTGTTTTTT. Its protein product is CASSHRLAGVGELFF.